A single sample gave rise to the 30 T cell receptor beta chains below, sequenced in a study of blood T cell repertoires in COVID-19. TCRdb keeps only in-frame clones here, not all; method: immunoSEQ multiplex PCR. The sample includes roughly 290,000 clones, around 82% seen only once; the top ten take 0.87%. Sequencing was performed on peripheral blood. The receptor source for this set is a human donor with COVID-19, enrolled during active disease. The donor label of this sample is uncertain.

The count of this clone is one. The rearrangement links TRBV6-1 to TRBJ2-3, with D maybe TRBD1 (6 bases). Germline V gene data show CDR1 as MNHNS and CDR2 as SASEGT. The CDR3 covers 12 residues. The V end lost 2 bases, the J end lost 9 bases, and 9 bases lay between the germline ends. Here the CDR3 DNA reads TGTGCCAGCAGTGAACACAGGGCAACGCAGTATTTT. Its translation is CASSEHRATQYF.

The chain joins TRBV20-1 to TRBJ2-1, with a possible D match to TRBD2 (6 bases). The V and J ends lost 3 bases and 2 bases respectively, with 17 bases between them. Looked up from germline, CDR1 is DFQATT and CDR2 is SNEGSKA (reference sequence). This CDR3 is 16 amino acids long. This CDR3 is CSASRLALNTYNEQFF. CDR3 nucleotide sequence: TGCAGTGCTAGTCGGCTAGCGCTCAACACCTACAATGAGCAGTTCTTC.

The genes are TRBV7-3 and TRBJ1-5; 8 bases are shared with TRBD1. The CDR3 runs to 16 residues. CDR1 and CDR2 (germline): SGHTA, FQGTGA. J lost 6 bases, V lost 0 bases, and 7 bases had no gene match. CDR3 residues: CASSLTFGQGGQPQHF. The DNA for the CDR3 is TGTGCCAGCAGCTTAACGTTCGGACAGGGAGGTCAGCCCCAGCATTTT.

This clone was picked up one time. CDR3 nucleotides: TGTGCCAGCATTACAGGGGGCGGCTACACCTTC. It is translated as CASITGGGYTF. The V call is TRBV12-3 or TRBV12-4, the J call TRBJ1-2; 9 bases match TRBD1. CDR3 length equals 11 residues. J was trimmed by 8 bases and V by 7 bases; bases with no gene match: 2.

The chain is built from TRBV2 and TRBJ2-1, with 9 bases matching TRBD2. The V gene end was trimmed by 5 bases and the J gene end by 1 base; junction bases not matched to a gene: 6. The CDR3 totals 16 residues. Germline CDR1 and CDR2: SNHLY and FYNNEI. The CDR3 bases are TGTGCCAGCAGTCTTTTAGCGGGAGCTTCCTACAATGAGCAGTTCTTC. Translated, it gives CASSLLAGASYNEQFF.

The V gene is TRBV3-1 (or the pseudogene TRBV3-2), the J gene TRBJ1-2; perhaps TRBD1 as D (5 bases). The CDR3 consists of 14 residues. Germline assignment: CDR1 LGHDT and CDR2 YNNKEL (reference sequence). The V and J ends lost 1 base and 4 bases respectively, with 10 bases between them. CDR3 nucleotide sequence: TGTGCCAGCAGCCAAGCCCAGGGTTCCTATGGCTACACCTTC. It translates to CASSQAQGSYGYTF.

This chain uses TRBV5-1 with TRBJ1-1; 9 bases are shared with TRBD1. Unmatched junction bases numbered 13, after V lost 0 bases and J lost 10 bases. Germline V lookup: CDR1 SGHRS, CDR2 YFSETQ. This CDR3 contains 16 residues. CDR3 bases: TGCGCCAGCAGCTTGGAGGGACAGGGAACTTTGGGGAGAGCTTTCTTT. Translating it yields CASSLEGQGTLGRAFF.

The rearrangement joins TRBV6-5 to TRBJ2-2; D gene uncertain. The germline gives CDR1 MNHEY, CDR2 SVGAGI. Trimming removed 7 bases from V and 3 bases from J, with 6 bases in between. This CDR3 is built from 12 residues. CDR3 DNA sequence: TGTGCCAGCAATTTATACACCGGGGAGCTGTTTTTT. Translated, it gives CASNLYTGELFF.

There are a few counts of this clone. The chain recombines TRBV3-1 (or the pseudogene TRBV3-2) with TRBJ1-4; 10 bases align to TRBD1. V lost 4 bases to trimming and J lost 7 bases; unmatched junction nucleotides: 15. Germline assignment: CDR1 LGHDT and CDR2 YNNKEL (reference sequence). This CDR3 is built from 18 residues. The chain's CDR3 is CASSLRLGQGHLGEKLFF. The CDR3 DNA reads TGTGCCAGCAGCCTTCGCTTGGGACAGGGGCATTTAGGTGAAAAACTGTTTTTT.

J is TRBJ2-3 and V is TRBV19; tentatively, D is TRBD1 (5 bases). This CDR3 is 13 amino acids long. Trimming stripped 4 bases from V and 4 bases from J, with 9 bases between. Per germline, CDR1 LNHDA and CDR2 SQIVND (reference sequence). CDR3 amino acids: CASSNQGADTQYF. CDR3 DNA: TGTGCCAGTAGTAACCAGGGTGCAGATACGCAGTATTTT.

The chain joins TRBV14 to TRBJ1-3; D not certain. V was cut by 4 bases and J by 0 bases, with 7 bases left in between. The V gene's germline CDR1 is SGHDN and CDR2 FVKESK. The CDR3 loop spans 14 amino acids. CDR3 loop: CASSPTRSGNTIYF. CDR3 in DNA: TGTGCCAGCAGCCCGACACGCTCTGGAAACACCATATATTTT.

The chain couples TRBV21-1 to TRBJ2-2; TRBD1 was called by the table and not checked on the DNA. TRBV21-1 is assigned pseudogene status. The CDR3 is 18 amino acids. CDR3 protein: CASTQRDRGTHRGGELFF. CDR3 DNA: TGTGCCAGCACCCAAAGGGACAGGGGGACCCATAGGGGCGGGGAGCTGTTTTTT.

The chain combines TRBV24-1 with TRBJ2-5; weak D call: TRBD1 (5 bases). This CDR3 is 15 amino acids long. Trimming cost V 2 bases and J 2 bases, with 11 bases left between them. The germline gives CDR1 KGHDR, CDR2 SFDVKD. CDR3 residues: CATSDSRVGQETQYF. CDR3 nucleotides: TGTGCCACCAGTGATTCCAGGGTAGGGCAAGAGACCCAGTACTTC.

The gene calls are TRBV6-6 and TRBJ2-3; 10 bases are a match to TRBD2. CDR3 size: 14 residues. Per the germline V gene, CDR1 is MNHNY and CDR2 is SVGAGI (reference sequence). V lost 4 bases to trimming and J lost 4 bases; unmatched junction nucleotides: 2. The CDR3 spells CASSSSGRSDTQYF. CDR3 nucleotides: TGTGCCAGCAGTTCTAGCGGGAGATCAGATACGCAGTATTTT.

The gene calls are TRBV19 and TRBJ1-6; 8 bases match TRBD1. CDR1 is LNHDA and CDR2 is SQIVND in the germline V gene (reference sequence). V trimming: 6 bases; J trimming: 0 bases; junction bases outside the gene matches: 10. CDR3 size: 18 residues. The CDR3 sequence is CASRRLGTGSSYNSPLHF. The CDR3 region has the DNA TGTGCCAGTAGGCGGCTGGGGACAGGCAGCTCCTATAATTCACCCCTCCACTTT.

V usage is TRBV21-1 and J usage is TRBJ2-4; TRBD1 is taken as the D call from the table, unchecked against the DNA. TRBV21-1 is deemed a pseudogene. The CDR3 sequence is 9 residues long. CDR3 sequence: CASSKAAYF. In DNA, the CDR3 is TGTGCCAGCAGCAAAGCGGCGTACTTC.

V usage is TRBV19 and J usage is TRBJ2-5; 7 bases map to TRBD1. CDR3 length equals 13 residues. Germline values: CDR1 LNHDA, CDR2 SQIVND (reference sequence). The J segment lost 6 bases and the V segment lost 8 bases, leaving 9 bases of the junction unmatched. In DNA, the CDR3 is TGTGCCAGTGGGGACAGCGATAGACAGACCCAGTACTTC. Protein: CASGDSDRQTQYF.

In nucleotides, the CDR3 is TGTGCCAGTCATGTACATCGAAATGGCTACACCTTC. This codes for CASHVHRNGYTF. The J gene is TRBJ1-2, the V gene TRBV2, with unresolved D. The CDR3 runs 12 residues. Per germline, CDR1 SNHLY and CDR2 FYNNEI. Between the trimmed V and J ends, which lost 9 bases and 6 bases, there was a span of 14 bases.

The chain combines TRBV19 with TRBJ2-1; D ambiguous. This CDR3 has 14 residues. Per germline, CDR1 LNHDA and CDR2 SQIVND (reference sequence). V lost 1 base to trimming and J lost 7 bases, with 11 bases between them. CDR3 nucleotides: TGTGCCAGTAGTATAGTAGTACAGAAGAATGAGCAGTTCTTC. This codes for CASSIVVQKNEQFF.

The rearrangement links TRBV28 to TRBJ2-7; TRBD2 agrees at 7 bases. The CDR3 consists of 15 residues. The trim removed 6 bases at V and 5 bases at J, leaving 13 bases unmatched. The germline V gene has CDR1 MDHEN and CDR2 SYDVKM. CDR3 region: CASSLTGTTSDEQYF. For the CDR3, the DNA is TGTGCCAGCAGCCTGACCGGGACTACTTCCGACGAGCAGTACTTC.

The chain is built from TRBV2 and TRBJ2-3, with 11 bases aligning to TRBD2. Unmatched junction bases numbered 4, after V lost 3 bases and J lost 8 bases. CDR1 is SNHLY, CDR2 FYNNEI, per germline. The length of the CDR3 is 14 residues. The CDR3 loop reads CASSDAGLAATQYF. CDR3 coding DNA: TGTGCCAGCAGTGACGCGGGACTAGCGGCTACGCAGTATTTT.

The chain couples TRBV10-3 to TRBJ1-1; D remains unclear. With 10 bases removed from V and 0 bases from J, the gap between germline ends came to 12 bases. The CDR3 runs 13 residues. Germline V gives CDR1 ENHRY, CDR2 SYGVKD. In DNA, the CDR3 is TGTGCCAACCGCTTAGCATTGAACACTGAAGCTTTCTTT. Translated, it gives CANRLALNTEAFF.

The chain recombines TRBV3-1 (or the pseudogene TRBV3-2) with TRBJ1-2; D is unclear. V lost 3 bases and J 8 bases, leaving 10 bases between the germline ends. Looked up from germline, CDR1 is LGHDT and CDR2 is YNNKEL (reference sequence). The CDR3 sequence is 12 residues long. Here the CDR3 reads CASSQEARGYTF. DNA for the CDR3: TGTGCCAGCAGCCAGGAGGCGCGGGGCTACACCTTC.

This chain uses TRBV9 with TRBJ2-7, with D perhaps matching TRBD2 (6 bases). Germline values: CDR1 SGDLS, CDR2 YYNGEE. This CDR3 is 16 amino acids long. V lost 4 bases and J lost 2, with 19 bases in between. The CDR3 protein is CASSSGGAGLPYEQYF. In DNA form, the CDR3 reads TGTGCCAGCAGCTCCGGGGGAGCGGGCTTACCCTACGAGCAGTACTTC.

The chain has TRBV28 and TRBJ1-2; no definite D call. V was trimmed by 3 bases and J by 6 bases, leaving 11 bases between them. Germline V gives CDR1 MDHEN, CDR2 SYDVKM. CDR3 length: 13 residues. The CDR3 sequence is CASSLTGRHGYTF. The CDR3 nucleotides are TGTGCCAGCAGTTTGACGGGGAGACATGGCTACACCTTC.

The rearrangement joins TRBV6-5 to TRBJ1-2; D perhaps matches TRBD1 (5 bases). Germline V gene sequence: CDR1 MNHEY, CDR2 SVGAGI. The CDR3 totals 12 residues. The V end lost 6 bases, the J end lost 9 bases, and 14 bases lay between the germline ends. CDR3 in amino acids: CASSAREASYTF. CDR3 nucleotides: TGTGCCAGCAGCGCCAGGGAGGCGAGCTACACCTTC.

For the CDR3, the DNA is TGCGCCAGCAAAGGGGAAAGGACTAGCGGGAGGGAAATGAACACCGGGGAGCTGTTTTTT. Its protein product is CASKGERTSGREMNTGELFF. The rearrangement uses TRBV5-1 and TRBJ2-2, with 15 bases matching TRBD2. This CDR3 region has 20 residues. Looked up from germline, CDR1 is SGHRS and CDR2 is YFSETQ. V gave up 6 bases and J gave up 1 base; unmatched junction bases: 13.

The V and J genes are TRBV9 and TRBJ1-1, with D possibly matching TRBD1 (5 bases). Per germline, CDR1 SGDLS and CDR2 YYNGEE. The germline V and J ends were trimmed by 7 bases and 12 bases, with 22 bases remaining between them. The CDR3 is 13 amino acids. This CDR3 is CASRGAAPHATFF. The CDR3 DNA follows: TGTGCCAGCCGTGGGGCAGCCCCCCATGCAACTTTCTTT.

This clone was counted between two and nine times. The chain is built from TRBV6-1 and TRBJ2-5; D is perhaps TRBD2 (7 bases). CDR3 length: 15 amino acids. The V end was cut by 3 bases, the J end by 5 bases, with 16 bases between. Germline-derived CDR1 and CDR2 are MNHNS and SASEGT. The CDR3: CASSDVGGRRETQYF. In DNA, the CDR3 is TGTGCCAGCAGTGACGTCGGGGGGCGGCGGGAGACCCAGTACTTC.

A few counts support this clone. The chain carries TRBV5-6 and TRBJ2-7; TRBD2 agrees at 10 bases. The germline V gene encodes CDR1 SGHDT and CDR2 YYEEEE. This CDR3 is 16 amino acids long. V dropped 2 bases and J dropped 5; count of bases not matched to a gene: 10. CDR3 in DNA: TGTGCCAGCAGCTTAATCTCTAGCGGGAGTATTCACGAGCAGTACTTC. Amino acid sequence: CASSLISSGSIHEQYF.